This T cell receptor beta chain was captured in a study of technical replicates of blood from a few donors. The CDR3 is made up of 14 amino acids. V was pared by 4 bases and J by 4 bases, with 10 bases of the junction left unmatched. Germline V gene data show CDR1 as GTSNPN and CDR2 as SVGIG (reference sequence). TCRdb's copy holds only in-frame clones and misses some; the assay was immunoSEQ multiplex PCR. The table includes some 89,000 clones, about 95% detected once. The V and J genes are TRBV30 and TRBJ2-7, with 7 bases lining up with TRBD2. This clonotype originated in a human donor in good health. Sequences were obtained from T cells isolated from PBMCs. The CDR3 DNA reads TGTGCCTGGAATCCGACTAGCTCGGGGTACGAGCAGTACTTC. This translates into CAWNPTSSGYEQYF. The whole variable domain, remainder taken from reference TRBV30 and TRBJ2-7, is SQTIHQWPATLVQPVGSPLSLECTVEGTSNPNLYWYRQAAGRGLQLLFYSVGIGQISSEVPQNLSASRPQDRQFILSSKKLLLSDSGFYLCAWNPTSSGYEQYFGPGTRLTVT.